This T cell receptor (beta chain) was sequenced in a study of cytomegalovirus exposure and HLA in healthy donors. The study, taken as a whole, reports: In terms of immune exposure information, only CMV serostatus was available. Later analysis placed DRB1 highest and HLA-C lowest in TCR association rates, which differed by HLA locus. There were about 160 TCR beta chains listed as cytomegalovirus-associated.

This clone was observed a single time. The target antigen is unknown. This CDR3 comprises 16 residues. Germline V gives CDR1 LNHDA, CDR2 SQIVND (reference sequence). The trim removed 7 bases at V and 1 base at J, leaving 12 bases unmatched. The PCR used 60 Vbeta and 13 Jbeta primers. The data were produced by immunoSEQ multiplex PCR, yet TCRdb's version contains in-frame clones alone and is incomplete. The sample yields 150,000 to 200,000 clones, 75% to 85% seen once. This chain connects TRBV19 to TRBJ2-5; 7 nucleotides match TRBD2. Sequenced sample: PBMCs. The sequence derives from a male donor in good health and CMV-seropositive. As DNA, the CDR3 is TGTGCCAGTACCAGGGAAATAGCGGGCGTCCAAGAGACCCAGTACTTC. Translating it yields CASTREIAGVQETQYF. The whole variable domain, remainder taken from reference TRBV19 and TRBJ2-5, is DGGITQSPKYLFRKEGQNVTLSCEQNLNHDAMYWYRQDPGQGLRLIYYSQIVNDFQKGDIAEGYSVSREKKESFPLTVTSAQKNPTAFYLCASTREIAGVQETQYFGPGTRLLVL.